Presented here are 21 T cell receptor beta chains from one specimen sequenced in a study of cytomegalovirus exposure and HLA in healthy donors. Using immunoSEQ multiplex PCR, the repertoire was profiled, and TCRdb retains in-frame clones only, with some absent. The sample contains 100,000 to 150,000 clones, about 88% of which appear only once. The specimen sequenced was PBMCs. These receptors were taken from a man aged 25-40 years in good health and CMV-seronegative.

This sequence joins TRBV30 and TRBJ1-2; D is perhaps TRBD1 (5 bases). The V gene's germline CDR1 is GTSNPN and CDR2 SVGIG (reference sequence). The CDR3 covers 14 residues. The V and J ends lost 5 bases and 0 bases respectively, with 13 bases between them. Written as DNA, the CDR3 is TGTGCCTGGGGGGCCGGGTTAGCTAACTATGGCTACACCTTC. Protein: CAWGAGLANYGYTF. The complete variable domain, with remaining parts taken from reference TRBV30 and TRBJ1-2, reads SQTIHQWPATLVQPVGSPLSLECTVEGTSNPNLYWYRQAAGRGLQLLFYSVGIGQISSEVPQNLSASRPQDRQFILSSKKLLLSDSGFYLCAWGAGLANYGYTFGSGTRLTVV.

The chain carries TRBV5-4 and TRBJ1-2; no definite D call. The CDR3 runs to 14 residues. V was trimmed by 4 bases and J by 1 base, leaving 11 bases between them. Germline CDR1 is SGHNT and CDR2 is YYREEE (reference sequence). In DNA form, the CDR3 reads TGTGCCAGCAGCAGGACTCTGGGTAACTATGGCTACACCTTC. It translates to CASSRTLGNYGYTF.

As regards this clone: The identical CDR3 is also encoded by other nucleotide sequences in the sample. The CDR3, as DNA: TGCGCCAGCAGCTTGGGACAGGAAATCTCCTACGAGCAGTACTTC. It translates to CASSLGQEISYEQYF. This chain connects TRBV5-1 to TRBJ2-7, with D possibly being TRBD1 (6 bases). This CDR3 spans 15 amino acids. Germline assignment: CDR1 SGHRS and CDR2 YFSETQ. Between the trimmed V and J ends, which lost 0 bases and 0 bases, there was a span of 10 bases.

The gene calls are TRBV5-1 and TRBJ1-1, with a weak D call TRBD1 (6 bases). The CDR3 totals 16 residues. Germline V lookup: CDR1 SGHRS, CDR2 YFSETQ. Between the trimmed V and J ends, which lost 0 bases and 0 bases, there was a span of 12 bases. The CDR3 bases are TGCGCCAGCAGCTTGGAGCCAGGGGTCATGAACACTGAAGCTTTCTTT. Translation gives CASSLEPGVMNTEAFF.

The V and J genes are TRBV7-7 and TRBJ2-7; TRBD2 might be the D (7 bases). There are 14 residues in the CDR3. Trimming cost V 3 bases and J 3 bases, with 12 bases left between them. The V gene's germline CDR1 is SSHAT and CDR2 FNYEAQ (reference sequence). CDR3 amino acids: CASSLGGAGYEQYF. CDR3 bases: TGTGCCAGCAGCTTGGGGGGGGCAGGCTACGAGCAGTACTTC.

This chain uses TRBV5-6 with TRBJ2-5; a possible D gene is TRBD2 (6 bases). The CDR3 totals 15 residues. Looked up from germline, CDR1 is SGHDT and CDR2 is YYEEEE. V gave up 1 base and J gave up 0 bases, with 10 bases separating them. DNA of the CDR3: TGTGCCAGCAGCTTGCCGGGAGCCAACCAAGAGACCCAGTACTTC. Protein sequence: CASSLPGANQETQYF.

The genes are TRBV2 and TRBJ2-7; the D gene is possibly TRBD1 (6 bases). The germline V gene encodes CDR1 SNHLY and CDR2 FYNNEI. The CDR3 loop spans 15 amino acids. The V gene lost 3 bases and the J gene lost 4 bases, with 16 bases spanning the gap. DNA of the CDR3: TGTGCCAGCAGTGATTTAACAGGGTCCCAATACGAGCAGTACTTC. Protein: CASSDLTGSQYEQYF.

The chain carries TRBV11-2 and TRBJ1-1; D is undetermined. Germline CDR1 and CDR2: SGHAT and FQNNGV. Trimming stripped 3 bases from V and 6 bases from J, with 11 bases between. The CDR3 loop spans 13 amino acids. This CDR3 is CASSFTGRAEAFF. CDR3 nucleotides: TGTGCCAGCAGCTTTACGGGTCGGGCTGAAGCTTTCTTT.

The chain joins TRBV30 to TRBJ1-1, with D hard to call. Trimming shortened V by 3 bases and J by 3 bases, and 5 bases separated the two germline ends. This CDR3 region has 11 residues. From germline, CDR1 is GTSNPN and CDR2 SVGIG (reference sequence). The DNA of the CDR3 is TGTGCCTGGAGCGAGGACACTGAAGCTTTCTTT. It specifies CAWSEDTEAFF.

The rearrangement uses TRBV10-1 and TRBJ2-1, with 10 bases lining up with TRBD2. The V gene end was trimmed by 6 bases and the J gene end by 6 bases; junction bases not matched to a gene: 11. Germline V gives CDR1 WNHNN, CDR2 SYGVQD (reference sequence). The CDR3 consists of 16 residues. CDR3 loop: CASRVWEREGRNEQFF. In DNA, the CDR3 is TGCGCCAGCAGGGTCTGGGAGCGGGAGGGCCGCAATGAGCAGTTCTTC.

The J gene is TRBJ2-7, the V gene TRBV6-6, with 8 bases identical to TRBD2. This CDR3 has 14 residues. V was clipped by 8 bases and J by 4 bases; unmatched bases: 10. Germline CDR1 reads MNHNY; CDR2 reads SVGAGI (reference sequence). DNA of the CDR3: TGTGCCAGCCGTTTCAGCGGGAGCTTTTACGAGCAGTACTTC. It translates to CASRFSGSFYEQYF.

V gene TRBV5-6 combines with J gene TRBJ1-4, with D maybe TRBD1 (6 bases). The CDR3 runs to 16 residues. The V gene lost 2 bases and the J gene lost 7 bases, with 18 bases spanning the gap. The germline V gene has CDR1 SGHDT and CDR2 YYEEEE. The CDR3 DNA reads as TGTGCCAGCAGCTTAGCTTCTCTGGGGGCTGGTGAAAAACTGTTTTTT. As protein: CASSLASLGAGEKLFF.

The CDR3 bases are TGTGCCAGCAGCTTAGGAGGGGCGGGGGCGCAAGAGACCCAGTACTTC. Protein sequence: CASSLGGAGAQETQYF. The chain employs TRBV7-2 and TRBJ2-5, with a tentative D call TRBD2 (7 bases). V lost 1 base and J 2 bases, leaving 14 bases between the germline ends. Germline V CDR1 and CDR2: SGHTA, FQGNSA. The CDR3 sequence is 16 residues long.

This sequence joins TRBV5-1 and TRBJ2-5; TRBD2 might be the D (6 bases). Between the trimmed V and J ends, which lost 2 bases and 4 bases, there was a span of 18 bases. CDR1 and CDR2 from the germline V gene are SGHRS and YFSETQ. This CDR3 region has 16 residues. Written as DNA, the CDR3 is TGCGCCAGCAGCTTCTTCGGGGGAGGTTTTTCAGAGACCCAGTACTTC. It codes for CASSFFGGGFSETQYF.

The chain recombines TRBV5-4 with TRBJ1-4; no clear D. CDR1 and CDR2 (germline): SGHNT, YYREEE (reference sequence). Trimming took 4 bases from V and 0 from J, leaving 13 bases between them. This CDR3 is built from 16 residues. The CDR3 region is CASSPSAGTTNEKLFF. CDR3 DNA sequence: TGTGCCAGCAGCCCCTCGGCAGGAACAACTAATGAAAAACTGTTTTTT.

V gene TRBV19 combines with J gene TRBJ1-2; 8 nucleotides align to TRBD1. CDR1 and CDR2 (germline): LNHDA, SQIVND (reference sequence). V trimming: 6 bases; J trimming: 4 bases; junction bases outside the gene matches: 7. This CDR3 is built from 14 residues. Here the CDR3 reads CASRRTGSPYGYTF. In DNA form, the CDR3 reads TGTGCCAGTAGGAGGACAGGGAGCCCCTATGGCTACACCTTC.

This sequence joins TRBV7-2 and TRBJ2-3; TRBD2 matches 11 bases. CDR3 length: 16 amino acids. Germline V CDR1 and CDR2: SGHTA, FQGNSA. The V and J ends lost 7 bases and 5 bases, in that order; junction bases with no gene match: 11. The CDR3, as DNA: TGTGCCAGCAACCAACCCCCTAGCGGGAGGTTAGATACGCAGTATTTT. This encodes CASNQPPSGRLDTQYF.

This clone was detected once. The chain has TRBV13 and TRBJ2-1, with TRBD2 identical over 13 bases. The CDR3 has 19 residues. Germline CDR1 PRHDT, CDR2 FYEKMQ (reference sequence). The V segment lost 5 bases and the J segment 9 bases; nucleotides outside the gene matches: 19. The CDR3 DNA is TGTGCCAGCAGCCCTAGGACTAGCGGGAGTATTTCGTCTCGAGGTGAGCAGTTCTTC. Encoded protein: CASSPRTSGSISSRGEQFF.

This clone was seen many times. This sequence joins TRBV6-1 and TRBJ2-1; D possibly corresponds to TRBD2 (6 bases). The CDR3 is 16 amino acids. V shed 0 bases and J shed 4 bases, with 13 bases lying between them. Per the germline V gene, CDR1 is MNHNS and CDR2 is SASEGT. CDR3 bases: TGTGCCAGCAGTGAAGCGTCGGGGGACCCTTACAATGAGCAGTTCTTC. This codes for CASSEASGDPYNEQFF.

The chain combines TRBV4-1 with TRBJ1-4; D unresolved. V was cut by 3 bases and J by 6 bases, with 17 bases left in between. CDR3 size: 16 residues. Per germline, CDR1 MGHRA and CDR2 YSYEKL. The CDR3 loop is CASSQSSDSFYEKLFF. The CDR3 nucleotides read TGCGCCAGCAGCCAGAGCTCGGACTCGTTCTATGAAAAACTGTTTTTT.

This clone appeared a few times. The V call is TRBV6-1, the J call TRBJ2-7, with 8 positions matching TRBD2. Germline V gene lookup returns CDR1 MNHNS and CDR2 SASEGT. The CDR3 is made up of 16 amino acids. The V gene end was trimmed by 4 bases and the J gene end by 0 bases; junction bases not matched to a gene: 8. CDR3 protein: CASSVLSGAASYEQYF. The CDR3 region has the DNA TGTGCCAGCAGTGTCCTTAGCGGGGCCGCCTCCTACGAGCAGTACTTC.